This section outlines one T cell receptor (beta chain) sequence together with its context. The target of this receptor is not known. Base qualities are missing; no much larger clone stands one base away. Measured from the cysteine to the phenylalanine, the CDR3 is 17 residues long. The kept DNA is CDR3 alone, 51 bases in frame from the first base. CDR1 SGHTA and CDR2 FQGNSA are derived from the germline V gene. The trim is 4 bases for V and 10 bases for J, with a gap of 28 bases between the germline ends. This sample was included in a study of T cell changes during pregnancy in multiple sclerosis (dated by TCRdb to the late 2010s). In the study overall: In women with multiple sclerosis, the researchers looked at how the T cell repertoire shifted as pregnancy progressed.

Libraries were made using the immunoSEQ multiplex PCR assay. TCRdb limited this immuneACCESS table to in-frame rearrangements with V and J called. A share of clones is missing; checked studies link under half to unresolved V genes, and the rest is unexplained. This sample comprises under 70,000 clones, around 90% of them detected only once. The ten largest clones take up 0.6% to 0.8% of the sample. This receptor was taken from a female donor with multiple sclerosis, enrolled in a pregnancy study. The sequence is built from TRBV7-2 and TRBJ1-2, with the identity of the D gene unclear. The specimen was CD4+ T cells from peripheral blood mononuclear cells, collected in the first trimester of pregnancy. The CDR3: CASSYFLASDTPGVYTF. The bases are TGTGCCAGCAGCTATTTTCTAGCCTCCGACACCCCGGGAGTCTACACCTTC.